Below, 26 T cell receptor beta chains from the same sample are listed, as sequenced in a study of CXCR3-negative and CXCR3-positive naive CD8 T cells. The method, 5' RACE with UMI labels, was used to prepare the TRB cDNA libraries. TCRdb reanalyzed the 5' RACE reads, giving one entry per CDR3 protein sequence and no DNA. Found here are 45,000 to 70,000 distinct CDR3 sequences; the top ten clones hold around a quarter. Sequenced sample: memory CD8+ T cells from blood. These receptors all stem from a human donor in good health. Some clones in this sample may be carry-over from other donors' samples.

The chain links TRBV30 to TRBJ2-1; TCRdb calls TRBD1, which cannot be checked without DNA. The CDR3 covers 16 residues. Germline CDR1 and CDR2: GTSNPN and SVGIG (reference sequence). The CDR3 loop is CAWTHTAGGASIGQFF. Variable domain in full (rest from reference TRBV30 and TRBJ2-1): SQTIHQWPATLVQPVGSPLSLECTVEGTSNPNLYWYRQAAGRGLQLLFYSVGIGQISSEVPQNLSASRPQDRQFILSSKKLLLSDSGFYLCAWTHTAGGASIGQFFGPGTRLTVL.

CDR3 loop: CASSSSESWGYEQYF. The chain combines TRBV28 with TRBJ2-7. Per the germline V gene, CDR1 is MDHEN and CDR2 is SYDVKM. This CDR3 is 15 amino acids long.

The gene calls are TRBV20-1 and TRBJ2-7; without DNA, the TCRdb call of TRBD1 cannot be checked. The CDR3 runs to 15 residues. CDR1 DFQATT and CDR2 SNEGSKA come from the germline V gene (reference sequence). This CDR3 reads CSAVSDRGISYEQYF.

The CDR3 sequence: CASSQERDFLLNEQFF. The chain employs TRBV4-2 and TRBJ2-1; TCRdb lists TRBD2, though no DNA is available to test this call. The CDR3 has 16 amino acids. From germline, CDR1 is LGHNA and CDR2 YNFKEQ.

V usage is TRBV6-2 or TRBV6-3 and J usage is TRBJ2-1; the D call of TRBD1 rests on TCRdb alone, since no DNA is present to check it. Germline-derived CDR1 and CDR2 are MNHEY and SVGEGT. The CDR3 is made up of 15 amino acids. CDR3 protein: CASSYLVDRGPEQFF.

The rearrangement links TRBV5-1 to TRBJ2-3. Looked up from germline, CDR1 is SGHRS and CDR2 is YFSETQ. There are 14 residues in the CDR3. This chain's CDR3 is CASSLLLTPDTQYF.

The chain combines TRBV29-1 with TRBJ1-1; the D call from TCRdb, TRBD1, cannot be confirmed without DNA. Germline V gene sequence: CDR1 SQVTM, CDR2 ANQGSEA. The CDR3 runs to 15 residues. Here the CDR3 reads CSVEDYQGWDTEAFF.

V and J are TRBV6-2 or TRBV6-3 and TRBJ1-1; TCRdb reports TRBD1, a call that lacks DNA to check it against. Germline lookup yields CDR1 MNHEY and CDR2 SVGEGT. The CDR3 loop spans 13 amino acids. This CDR3 reads CASSTGGELEAFF.

The chain has TRBV7-3 and TRBJ2-2; TCRdb lists TRBD2, though no DNA is available to test this call. Germline V lookup: CDR1 SGHTA, CDR2 FQGTGA. The CDR3 contains 16 residues. This CDR3 reads CASSFASGGQIGELFF.

The chain links TRBV6-6 to TRBJ1-1; the TCRdb D gene call, TRBD1, has no DNA to confirm it. Germline CDR1 MNHNY, CDR2 SVGAGI (reference sequence). The CDR3 has 13 amino acids. CDR3 loop: CASSFRTDTEAFF.

This chain links TRBV7-9 with TRBJ2-7; TCRdb reports TRBD2, a call that lacks DNA to check it against. CDR3 size: 15 residues. Germline CDR1 reads SEHNR; CDR2 reads FQNEAQ (reference sequence). CDR3 loop: CASSLVGPTGYEQYF.

This chain uses TRBV4-2 with TRBJ1-1; TCRdb outputs TRBD1, but without DNA this stays unchecked. This CDR3 contains 14 residues. The germline V gene has CDR1 LGHNA and CDR2 YNFKEQ. CDR3 loop: CASSQNRVFTEAFF.

This chain connects TRBV20-1 to TRBJ2-7; TCRdb names TRBD2, which stays unverified in the absence of DNA. The CDR3 is 15 residues long. Germline assignment: CDR1 DFQATT and CDR2 SNEGSKA (reference sequence). CDR3 loop: CSARVLAGASYEQYF.

The J gene is TRBJ1-1, the V gene TRBV5-4; the TCRdb D gene call, TRBD1, has no DNA to confirm it. The CDR3 runs 13 residues. The germline V gene encodes CDR1 SGHNT and CDR2 YYREEE (reference sequence). CDR3 amino acids: CASSPWQGSEAFF.

This chain joins TRBV12-3 or TRBV12-4 and TRBJ2-2. The CDR3 is 13 amino acids. CDR3 residues: CASGDEDAGELFF.

Here the CDR3 reads CASSDKVNTEAFF. This chain joins TRBV6-4 and TRBJ1-1. Germline assignment: CDR1 MRHNA and CDR2 SNTAGT. CDR3 length: 13 residues.

The chain has TRBV9 and TRBJ1-2. This CDR3 contains 15 residues. Germline V lookup: CDR1 SGDLS, CDR2 YYNGEE. The CDR3 loop reads CASSTQGGGDYGYTF.

The rearrangement uses TRBV20-1 and TRBJ1-4; TCRdb proposes TRBD1, but this gene call is untestable without DNA. The CDR3 is 16 amino acids. Germline values: CDR1 DFQATT, CDR2 SNEGSKA (reference sequence). The CDR3 loop is CSARDSDSPYGEKLFF.

The V call is TRBV7-8, the J call TRBJ2-7; TCRdb outputs TRBD1, but without DNA this stays unchecked. Germline assignment: CDR1 SGHVS and CDR2 FQNEAQ. The CDR3 is made up of 16 amino acids. The CDR3 reads CASSPWVGDRAYEQYF.

The chain couples TRBV5-1 to TRBJ2-3; as DNA is missing, the TRBD2 call by TCRdb cannot be tested. Germline CDR1 is SGHRS and CDR2 is YFSETQ. This CDR3 is built from 16 residues. CDR3: CASRNVGSGVTDTQYF.

The chain couples TRBV12-3 or TRBV12-4 to TRBJ1-3. CDR3 size: 14 residues. This CDR3 reads CASSVVGAGNTIYF.

This clonotype is medium-sized by frequency. The CDR3 region is CSIQGDGAEAFF. The chain recombines TRBV29-1 with TRBJ1-1; TCRdb gives TRBD1 as the D gene, but with no DNA this cannot be confirmed. Germline-derived CDR1 and CDR2 are SQVTM and ANQGSEA. CDR3 length: 12 amino acids. The whole variable domain, filled in from reference TRBV29-1 and TRBJ1-1, reads SAVISQKPSRDICQRGTSLTIQCQVDSQVTMMFWYRQQPGQSLTLIATANQGSEATYESGFVIDKFPISRPNLTFSTLTVSNMSPEDSSIYLCSIQGDGAEAFFGQGTRLTVV.

V and J are TRBV29-1 and TRBJ2-1; TCRdb's D call of TRBD1 is untestable without DNA. The CDR3 has 13 residues. CDR1 and CDR2 from the germline V gene are SQVTM and ANQGSEA. The CDR3 is CSDGQGISDEQFF.

The rearrangement uses TRBV28 and TRBJ2-3; TCRdb selects TRBD2, and the lack of DNA leaves this call unchecked. This CDR3 comprises 16 residues. The germline CDR1 and CDR2 sequences are MDHEN and SYDVKM. The CDR3 here is CASSGALAGPTDTQYF.

This chain connects TRBV19 to TRBJ1-1; without DNA, the TCRdb call of TRBD1 cannot be checked. The V gene's germline CDR1 is LNHDA and CDR2 SQIVND (reference sequence). The CDR3 has 16 residues. The CDR3 reads CASSIWTGVMNTEAFF.

The chain employs TRBV9 and TRBJ2-7. Per germline, CDR1 SGDLS and CDR2 YYNGEE. The CDR3 is 14 amino acids. CDR3 region: CASSVDGNLHEQYF.